The 8 T cell receptor beta chains below come from one sample, sequenced in a study of cytomegalovirus exposure and HLA in healthy donors. PCR used 60 Vbeta primers and 13 Jbeta primers. Clones were read by immunoSEQ multiplex PCR, and TCRdb kept only the in-frame ones, dropping some. The table has fewer than 250,000 clones, around 79% seen once. Specimen: PBMCs. These receptor sequences come from a male donor in good health and CMV-seropositive.

V gene TRBV15 combines with J gene TRBJ2-1; 10 bases are a match to TRBD2. With 2 bases clipped from V and 4 bases from J, the junction kept 8 bases outside the gene matches. Germline lookup yields CDR1 LNHNV and CDR2 YYDKDF (reference sequence). The CDR3 has 17 amino acids. DNA for the CDR3: TGTGCCACCAGCAGATTGGGACTAGCGCGGAATTACAATGAGCAGTTCTTC. Protein product: CATSRLGLARNYNEQFF.

The V call is TRBV6-5, the J call TRBJ2-3, with D hard to call. The CDR3 length is 14 residues. Germline CDR1 and CDR2: MNHEY and SVGAGI. V was trimmed by 2 bases and J by 4 bases, leaving 10 bases between them. The CDR3 is CASSYPSSSDTQYF. CDR3 DNA: TGTGCCAGCAGTTACCCGTCTAGTTCAGATACGCAGTATTTT.

This sequence joins TRBV7-6 and TRBJ2-5; the match to TRBD2 covers 16 bases. Germline CDR1 and CDR2: SGHVS and FNYEAQ. The junction had 10 bases not matched to a gene; V was cut back by 5 bases and J by 4 bases. There are 18 residues in the CDR3. The CDR3 DNA sequence: TGTGCCAGCAGCCGACCCGGGACTAGCGGGGGGGCAGGAGAGACCCAGTACTTC. This codes for CASSRPGTSGGAGETQYF.

CDR3 protein: CASSVEAGAVGELFF. The CDR3 bases are TGTGCCAGCAGTGTTGAAGCGGGAGCTGTCGGGGAGCTGTTTTTT. This sequence joins TRBV2 and TRBJ2-2, with 8 positions matching TRBD2. Germline lookup yields CDR1 SNHLY and CDR2 FYNNEI. The CDR3 runs 15 residues. J lost 7 bases, V lost 4 bases, and 8 bases had no gene match.

The V gene is TRBV6-4, the J gene TRBJ1-2, with unresolved D. The CDR3 totals 13 residues. Germline values: CDR1 MRHNA, CDR2 SNTAGT. V lost 8 bases and J lost 1, with 11 bases in between. The CDR3 coding sequence is TGTGCCAGCCGAGTCGGGGTTAACTATGGCTACACCTTC. It yields the protein CASRVGVNYGYTF.

V usage is TRBV9 and J usage is TRBJ2-1; TRBD2 might be the D (6 bases). Germline CDR1 reads SGDLS; CDR2 reads YYNGEE. The V and J ends lost 4 bases and 9 bases respectively, with 17 bases between them. CDR3 size: 14 residues. CDR3 residues: CASSSHTEGGEQFF. CDR3 DNA: TGTGCCAGCAGCTCACACACGGAGGGAGGTGAGCAGTTCTTC.

This chain links TRBV4-3 with TRBJ2-1; 10 nucleotides match TRBD2. The CDR3 runs to 16 residues. Germline lookup yields CDR1 LGHNA and CDR2 YSLEER. V shed 0 bases, J shed 2 bases, and the junction held 1 base outside the gene matches. The chain's CDR3 is CASSQELAGTYNEQFF. Written as DNA, the CDR3 is TGCGCCAGCAGCCAAGAACTAGCGGGGACCTACAATGAGCAGTTCTTC.

This clone appeared a single time. The rearrangement joins TRBV28 to TRBJ2-3, with TRBD2 as a possible D gene (7 bases). This CDR3 comprises 16 residues. Germline V lookup: CDR1 MDHEN, CDR2 SYDVKM. Between the trimmed V and J ends, which lost 8 bases and 0 bases, there was a span of 18 bases. The CDR3 DNA is TGTGCCAGCTGGGAGGGGGGTCAAACGAGCACAGATACGCAGTATTTT. It is translated as CASWEGGQTSTDTQYF. Full variable domain (missing parts from reference TRBV28 and TRBJ2-3): DVKVTQSSRYLVKRTGEKVFLECVQDMDHENMFWYRQDPGLGLRLIYFSYDVKMKEKGDIPEGYSVSREKKERFSLILESASTNQTSMYLCASWEGGQTSTDTQYFGPGTRLTVL.